One sample yielded the 6 T cell receptor beta chains listed below, sequenced in a study of human T cells and chemical hapten exposure. Each CDR3 protein gets one entry after TCRdb re-called the RACE reads with MiXCR. The repertoire holds about 80,000 distinct CDR3 sequences, about 7.5% seen once, with about 1.6% in the top ten. Noted time point: patch test 1, 2 weeks after DPC sensitization. As for treatment: therapeutic diphenylcyclopropenone sensitization with weekly scalp DPC. The sample consisted of whole blood, taken in connection with sensitization to the hapten diphenylcyclopropenone (DPC). The receptors shown here come from a woman between 25 and 40 years old with alopecia areata. Some clones in this sample may be carry-over from other donors' samples.

This sequence joins TRBV20-1 and TRBJ2-1, with D tentatively TRBD2 (7 bases). V lost 0 bases to trimming and J lost 7 bases, with 10 bases between them. Germline CDR1 reads DFQATT; CDR2 reads SNEGSKA (reference sequence). CDR3 length: 13 residues. CDR3 sequence (DNA): TGCAGTGCTAGAGATGCGGGGGCGAATGAGCAGTTCTTC. Its protein product is CSARDAGANEQFF.

The chain employs TRBV6-4 and TRBJ1-1, with D unresolved. V dropped 5 bases and J dropped 7 bases, with 14 bases sitting between them. Germline assignment: CDR1 MRHNA and CDR2 SNTAGT. The CDR3 totals 13 residues. CDR3 in DNA: TGTGCCAGCAGTTTGACAACCGGTCGTGAAGCTTTCTTT. Translating it yields CASSLTTGREAFF.

J is TRBJ2-3 and V is TRBV14; 7 bases line up with TRBD1. After removal of 5 bases from V and 0 bases from J, the junction contained 5 bases not matched to a gene. The CDR3 runs to 15 residues. The germline V gene encodes CDR1 SGHDN and CDR2 FVKESK. The CDR3 loop is CASSVRDSSTDTQYF. In DNA form, the CDR3 reads TGTGCCAGCAGCGTTCGGGACAGCAGCACAGATACGCAGTATTTT.

Concerning this clonotype itself: A much larger clone sits a single nucleotide away, making a read error possible. The chain is built from TRBV20-1 and TRBJ2-1; D is uncertain. This CDR3 has 10 amino acids. V lost 3 bases and J 5 bases, leaving 2 bases between the germline ends. Looked up from germline, CDR1 is DFQATT and CDR2 is SNEGSKA (reference sequence). For the CDR3, the DNA is TGCAGTGCTAGGGACAATGAGCAGTTCTTC. Amino acids: CSARDNEQFF.

This clonotype was recorded at least ten times. The rearrangement joins TRBV7-9 to TRBJ1-5; 7 positions agree with TRBD1. Per germline, CDR1 SEHNR and CDR2 FQNEAQ (reference sequence). This CDR3 region has 14 residues. V was clipped by 3 bases and J by 5 bases; unmatched bases: 4. The CDR3, as DNA: TGTGCCAGCAGCTTCCCAGGGGGAGATCAGCCCCAGCATTTT. This sequence encodes CASSFPGGDQPQHF. Looking up the rest from reference TRBV7-9 and TRBJ1-5 gives the full variable domain: DTGVSQNPRHKITKRGQNVTFRCDPISEHNRLYWYRQTLGQGPEFLTYFQNEAQLEKSRLLSDRFSAERPKGSFSTLEIQRTEQGDSAMYLCASSFPGGDQPQHFGDGTRLSIL.

There are many counts of this clonotype. The chain employs TRBV6-5 and TRBJ2-7; tentatively, D is TRBD1 (7 bases). V was cut by 5 bases and J by 2 bases, with 13 bases left in between. The V gene's germline CDR1 is MNHEY and CDR2 SVGAGI. The CDR3 length is 14 residues. CDR3 DNA sequence: TGTGCCAGCAGTCTTCAGGGGGGAACCTACGAGCAGTACTTC. Protein sequence: CASSLQGGTYEQYF.